The clone carrying this T cell receptor (beta chain) was seen more than once but under ten times. Its antigen is undetermined. With V trimmed by 2 bases and J by 5 bases, 12 bases remained unmatched. The CDR3 runs 15 residues. Germline V lookup: CDR1 DFQATT, CDR2 SNEGSKA (reference sequence). Each CDR3 protein is one row after TCRdb ran MiXCR on the RT-PCR reads. The table records approximately 530,000 distinct CDR3 sequences, roughly 13% of them present only once. The record originates from a study of response to subunit inactivated influenza vaccine. Study conclusions and caveats: Each seasonal influenza vaccination, the authors suggested, recruits few new T cells.

The chain couples TRBV20-1 to TRBJ2-7, with TRBD1 matching 7 bases. This receptor was taken from a man aged 50 to 59 who received an inactivated influenza vaccine. Sequencing used PBMCs from blood, obtained roughly 45 days after vaccination. Here the CDR3 reads CSARLPGQQSNEQYF. The CDR3 coding sequence is TGCAGTGCTAGACTCCCGGGACAGCAATCCAACGAGCAGTACTTC.